The 32 T cell receptor beta chains reported below all come from one sample, sequenced in a study of graft-versus-host responses after intestinal transplantation. These receptors have no identified antigens. Using immunoSEQ multiplex PCR, the repertoire was profiled, and TCRdb retains in-frame clones only, with some absent. The data contain over 100,000 clones, about 93% of them singletons. Source: unstimulated CD4+ T cells sorted from spleen or lymph node cells, taken before intestinal transplant. The receptors were sampled from a human donor who received an intestinal transplant.

The chain recombines TRBV5-8 with TRBJ2-5, with D uncertain. CDR1 is SGHTS, CDR2 YDEGEE, per germline. V dropped 2 bases and J dropped 5 bases, with 13 bases sitting between them. This CDR3 comprises 14 residues. DNA of the CDR3: TGTGCCAGCAGCTTTTTAGGGATTAGGGAGACCCAGTACTTC. The encoded protein is CASSFLGIRETQYF.

The chain links TRBV7-3 to TRBJ2-3; D is possibly TRBD2 (6 bases). The CDR3 is 16 amino acids. Deletions cut 5 bases from V and 3 bases from J, with 18 bases between. The germline V gene has CDR1 SGHTA and CDR2 FQGTGA. CDR3 nucleotides: TGTGCCAGCAGCCAGGAGGGGACCCTATCGACAGATACGCAGTATTTT. It codes for CASSQEGTLSTDTQYF. The full variable domain, in which reference TRBV7-3 and TRBJ2-3 provide the parts outside the CDR3, is GAGVSQTPSNKVTEKGKYVELRCDPISGHTALYWYRQSLGQGPEFLIYFQGTGAADDSGLPNDRFFAVRPEGSVSTLKIQRTERGDSAVYLCASSQEGTLSTDTQYFGPGTRLTVL.

This chain uses TRBV7-9 with TRBJ2-7; 9 positions agree with TRBD2. Trimming cost V 1 base and J 5 bases; bases outside gene matches: 12. The CDR3 runs 17 residues. Per the germline V gene, CDR1 is SEHNR and CDR2 is FQNEAQ (reference sequence). The CDR3 spells CASSLGVSASGNHEQYF. The CDR3 DNA is TGTGCCAGCAGCTTAGGGGTGTCGGCTAGCGGGAACCACGAGCAGTACTTC.

The chain combines TRBV6-1 with TRBJ2-7; no clear D. The length of the CDR3 is 13 residues. Trimming took off 5 bases at V and 0 bases at J, with 8 bases between the two ends. The germline gives CDR1 MNHNS, CDR2 SASEGT. CDR3 bases: TGTGCCAGCAGTCCCCTTGGCTCCTACGAGCAGTACTTC. Translated, it gives CASSPLGSYEQYF.

V gene TRBV5-1 combines with J gene TRBJ2-3; D may correspond to TRBD1 or TRBD2 (5 bases each). The CDR3 loop spans 15 amino acids. Germline CDR1 is SGHRS and CDR2 is YFSETQ. V lost 2 bases and J 3 bases, leaving 13 bases between the germline ends. CDR3 in amino acids: CASSFRLAGTDTQYF. CDR3 nucleotide sequence: TGCGCCAGCAGCTTTCGGCTAGCAGGGACAGATACGCAGTATTTT.

The CDR3 spells CASSMQLAVPYEQYF. In nucleotides, the CDR3 is TGTGCCAGTAGTATGCAACTAGCGGTACCCTACGAGCAGTACTTC. The chain employs TRBV19 and TRBJ2-7; 8 positions agree with TRBD2. The germline CDR1 and CDR2 sequences are LNHDA and SQIVND (reference sequence). The trim removed 3 bases at V and 2 bases at J, leaving 6 bases unmatched. The CDR3 consists of 15 residues.

This chain connects TRBV21-1 to TRBJ2-3; TRBD2 is taken as the D call from the table, unchecked against the DNA. TRBV21-1 is shown as a pseudogene. There are 21 residues in the CDR3. This CDR3 is CASSNAPGLAGGWDGTDTQYF. The CDR3 DNA reads as TGTGCCAGCAGCAACGCGCCGGGACTAGCGGGAGGATGGGATGGTACAGATACGCAGTATTTT.

J is TRBJ2-1 and V is TRBV9; the D gene is possibly TRBD2 (7 bases). The CDR3 sequence is 15 residues long. CDR1 SGDLS and CDR2 YYNGEE come from the germline V gene. V was shortened by 5 bases and J by 4 bases, with 16 bases between the two germline ends. The CDR3 protein is CASSSGAGEYNEQFF. CDR3 in DNA: TGTGCCAGCAGTTCAGGGGCGGGAGAATACAATGAGCAGTTCTTC.

Notes on this clone: An end of the junction does not agree with germline; a read error may underlie this. The genes are TRBV7-2 and TRBJ1-6; perhaps TRBD1 as D (5 bases). This CDR3 region has 15 residues. Germline CDR1 SGHTA, CDR2 FQGNSA. CDR3 sequence: CASSLLSQGNPPLHF. DNA for the CDR3: TGTGCCAGCAGCTTATTAAGCCAGGGTAATCCACCCCTCCACTTT.

The rearrangement uses TRBV28 and TRBJ2-7; 10 positions agree with TRBD1. CDR3 length: 17 residues. V lost 8 bases and J lost 1; bases outside the gene matches: 14. Germline loops: CDR1 MDHEN, CDR2 SYDVKM. The DNA of the CDR3 is TGTGCCAGCTCACTCAGGCCCGGGACAGGGGATTCCTACGAGCAGTACTTC. This gives the protein CASSLRPGTGDSYEQYF.

The rearrangement links TRBV7-9 to TRBJ2-7; D remains ambiguous. Between the trimmed V and J ends, which lost 2 bases and 5 bases, there was a span of 13 bases. The CDR3 runs 14 residues. Germline loops: CDR1 SEHNR, CDR2 FQNEAQ (reference sequence). The CDR3 sequence: CASSLNTAKHEQYF. The CDR3 coding sequence is TGTGCCAGCAGCTTAAACACCGCGAAGCACGAGCAGTACTTC.

The chain combines TRBV7-3 with TRBJ2-2; D unclear. Germline V lookup: CDR1 SGHTA, CDR2 FQGTGA. V was pared by 1 base and J by 6 bases, with 12 bases between. This CDR3 has 15 residues. The CDR3 sequence is CASSLSSHVAGELFF. DNA for the CDR3: TGTGCCAGCAGCTTAAGCAGCCATGTTGCCGGGGAGCTGTTTTTT.

This clone turned up a few times. The chain employs TRBV6-6 and TRBJ1-5; a possible D gene is TRBD1 (6 bases). V was cut by 0 bases and J by 7 bases, with 10 bases left in between. Germline V gene sequence: CDR1 MNHNY, CDR2 SVGAGI (reference sequence). This CDR3 region has 14 residues. CDR3: CASSYSRGGQPQHF. In DNA form, the CDR3 reads TGTGCCAGCAGTTACTCGAGGGGGGGACAGCCCCAGCATTTT.

A single count supports this clone. This chain links TRBV28 with TRBJ1-1; D remains ambiguous. Trimming stripped 7 bases from V and 11 bases from J, with 23 bases between. The CDR3 totals 14 residues. From germline, CDR1 is MDHEN and CDR2 SYDVKM. CDR3 DNA: TGTGCCAGCACTATCCAAGGGTTCGTGGTAGGCGCTTTCTTT. It yields the protein CASTIQGFVVGAFF.

The V gene is TRBV27, the J gene TRBJ2-1, with 15 bases matching TRBD2. This CDR3 is 18 amino acids long. Germline trimming cut 4 bases from V and 6 bases from J; bases unmatched to any gene: 10. Germline V lookup: CDR1 MNHEY, CDR2 SMNVEV (reference sequence). The CDR3: CASSYRTSGRVMVNEQFF. CDR3 in DNA: TGTGCCAGCAGTTACCGGACTAGCGGGAGGGTAATGGTCAATGAGCAGTTCTTC.

The gene calls are TRBV11-2 and TRBJ2-7; D not certain. Germline V gives CDR1 SGHAT, CDR2 FQNNGV. This CDR3 has 15 residues. Deletions cut 1 base from V and 3 bases from J, with 13 bases between. The CDR3 is CASSLVWSADYEQYF. CDR3 nucleotides: TGTGCCAGCAGCTTAGTTTGGAGCGCTGACTACGAGCAGTACTTC.

The chain joins TRBV5-8 to TRBJ2-3; maybe TRBD1 (5 bases). This CDR3 is 16 amino acids long. Per germline, CDR1 SGHTS and CDR2 YDEGEE. Trimming shortened V by 3 bases and J by 1 base, and 15 bases separated the two germline ends. The DNA for the CDR3 is TGTGCCAGCAGCTCAGGGATTTCGTCCGGCACAGATACGCAGTATTTT. It specifies CASSSGISSGTDTQYF. Full variable domain (missing parts from reference TRBV5-8 and TRBJ2-3): EAGVTQSPTHLIKTRGQQATLRCSPISGHTSVYWYQQALGLGLQFLLWYDEGEERNRGNFPPRFSGRQFPNYSSELNVNALELEDSALYLCASSSGISSGTDTQYFGPGTRLTVL.

The J gene is TRBJ2-7, the V gene TRBV10-3, with D maybe TRBD1 (6 bases). Trimming removed 3 bases from V and 2 bases from J, with 14 bases in between. The germline CDR1 and CDR2 sequences are ENHRY and SYGVKD. The CDR3 is made up of 15 amino acids. CDR3 protein: CAISESETGPYEQYF. The CDR3 nucleotides read TGTGCCATCAGTGAAAGCGAGACAGGTCCCTACGAGCAGTACTTC.

The chain combines TRBV4-1 with TRBJ1-1; D remains unclear. The CDR3 contains 13 residues. V was pared by 0 bases and J by 4 bases, with 6 bases between. The germline CDR1 and CDR2 sequences are MGHRA and YSYEKL. In nucleotides, the CDR3 is TGCGCCAGCAGCCAAGAAGAAGCCACTGAAGCTTTCTTT. Encoded protein: CASSQEEATEAFF.

V and J are TRBV4-1 and TRBJ2-2; TRBD2 is a possible D gene (6 bases). Per the germline V gene, CDR1 is MGHRA and CDR2 is YSYEKL. The V gene lost 0 bases and the J gene lost 4 bases, with 15 bases spanning the gap. This CDR3 contains 17 residues. The CDR3 region is CASSQDLAGSGTGELFF. CDR3 DNA: TGCGCCAGCAGCCAAGATTTGGCGGGGTCGGGCACCGGGGAGCTGTTTTTT.

This sequence joins TRBV18 and TRBJ2-7; a weak D match, TRBD2 (5 bases). V lost 3 bases to trimming and J lost 5 bases, with 11 bases between them. This CDR3 is built from 13 residues. The V gene's germline CDR1 is KGHSH and CDR2 LQKENI. CDR3: CASSPVPGNEQYF. CDR3 nucleotides: TGTGCCAGCTCACCCGTTCCGGGAAACGAGCAGTACTTC.

CDR3 in amino acids: CASSRALNTGELFF. CDR3 in DNA: TGTGCCAGTAGCCGGGCCCTCAACACCGGGGAGCTGTTTTTT. J is TRBJ2-2 and V is TRBV19; D unclear. With 6 bases removed from V and 2 bases from J, the gap between germline ends came to 10 bases. Germline assignment: CDR1 LNHDA and CDR2 SQIVND (reference sequence). The CDR3 extends over 14 amino acids.

The V gene is TRBV27, the J gene TRBJ2-5; a possible D gene is TRBD2 (5 bases). The CDR3 extends over 17 amino acids. Trimming removed 2 bases at V and 3 bases at J, with 19 bases between. Germline CDR1 and CDR2: MNHEY and SMNVEV (reference sequence). The CDR3 DNA reads TGTGCCAGCAGTTTACCCGTCGGGGTCTGCCCTAAAGAGACCCAGTACTTC. This gives the protein CASSLPVGVCPKETQYF.

The chain employs TRBV11-2 and TRBJ2-5; D is unclear. Germline V gene data show CDR1 as SGHAT and CDR2 as FQNNGV. This CDR3 is 15 amino acids long. The V end lost 2 bases, the J end lost 5 bases, and 15 bases lay between the germline ends. As DNA, the CDR3 is TGTGCCAGCAGCTTAATAGGGATGAGGTCGGAGACCCAGTACTTC. Its translation is CASSLIGMRSETQYF. The full variable domain, its missing parts supplied by reference TRBV11-2 and TRBJ2-5, is EAGVAQSPRYKIIEKRQSVAFWCNPISGHATLYWYQQILGQGPKLLIQFQNNGVVDDSQLPKDRFSAERLKGVDSTLKIQPAKLEDSAVYLCASSLIGMRSETQYFGPGTRLLVL.

This chain links TRBV5-1 with TRBJ2-5, with D possibly matching TRBD2 (6 bases). Germline CDR1 SGHRS, CDR2 YFSETQ. The CDR3 extends over 17 amino acids. V was trimmed by 0 bases and J by 5 bases, leaving 20 bases between them. The CDR3 DNA reads TGCGCCAGCAGCTTGGCTTGGCCGCGTGGCAGCGGGGAGACCCAGTACTTC. Translated: CASSLAWPRGSGETQYF. The full variable domain, rest sourced from reference TRBV5-1 and TRBJ2-5, is KAGVTQTPRYLIKTRGQQVTLSCSPISGHRSVSWYQQTPGQGLQFLFEYFSETQRNKGNFPGRFSGRQFSNSRSEMNVSTLELGDSALYLCASSLAWPRGSGETQYFGPGTRLLVL.

The chain carries TRBV6-5 and TRBJ2-6; the D is unclear. The CDR3 has 15 residues. Germline V gene data show CDR1 as MNHEY and CDR2 as SVGAGI. The ends were cut back, 5 bases at V and 0 bases at J, with 8 bases in the middle. In nucleotides, the CDR3 is TGTGCCAGCAGTGGTATTAGCTCTGGGGCCAACGTCCTGACTTTC. Translated: CASSGISSGANVLTF.

The chain recombines TRBV7-9 with TRBJ2-7; D is possibly TRBD1 or TRBD2 (5 bases each). CDR1 is SEHNR and CDR2 is FQNEAQ in the germline V gene (reference sequence). This CDR3 has 15 residues. The V end was cut by 1 base, the J end by 5 bases, with 15 bases between. The CDR3 spells CASSLDPGTTHEQYF. The CDR3 nucleotides are TGTGCCAGCAGCTTAGACCCGGGGACCACCCACGAGCAGTACTTC.

This chain links TRBV9 with TRBJ2-2; D gene unclear. Trimming removed 2 bases at V and 3 bases at J, with 8 bases between. The germline CDR1 and CDR2 sequences are SGDLS and YYNGEE. The CDR3 has 14 residues. The CDR3 spells CASSVGTYTGELFF. Written as DNA, the CDR3 is TGTGCCAGCAGCGTGGGAACATACACCGGGGAGCTGTTTTTT.

The chain joins TRBV10-3 to TRBJ2-1, with D possibly matching TRBD1 (5 bases). Trimming took off 10 bases at V and 6 bases at J, with 19 bases between the two ends. CDR1 is ENHRY and CDR2 is SYGVKD in the germline V gene. The CDR3 loop spans 14 amino acids. CDR3 region: CATTSETVINEQFF. Written as DNA, the CDR3 is TGTGCCACCACCTCAGAGACAGTGATCAATGAGCAGTTCTTC.

The chain combines TRBV7-8 with TRBJ1-1; 9 bases line up with TRBD1. The V gene end was trimmed by 2 bases and the J gene end by 5 bases; junction bases not matched to a gene: 3. Germline V gene data show CDR1 as SGHVS and CDR2 as FQNEAQ. CDR3 length: 14 amino acids. This CDR3 reads CASSLKQGATEAFF. Here the CDR3 DNA reads TGTGCCAGCAGCTTAAAACAGGGGGCGACTGAAGCTTTCTTT.

The chain combines TRBV5-1 with TRBJ2-7, with a tentative D call TRBD2 (6 bases). The CDR3 runs to 16 residues. Per the germline V gene, CDR1 is SGHRS and CDR2 is YFSETQ. Deletions cut 4 bases from V and 2 bases from J, with 19 bases between. The CDR3 region has the DNA TGCGCCAGCAGCGGAGACGGGACTTACCCAACCTACGAGCAGTACTTC. The encoded protein is CASSGDGTYPTYEQYF.

This chain joins TRBV2 and TRBJ1-1; D is ambiguous. Germline V gives CDR1 SNHLY, CDR2 FYNNEI. V dropped 5 bases and J dropped 1 base, with 8 bases sitting between them. The CDR3 is made up of 13 amino acids. This chain's CDR3 is CASSLPGNTEAFF. The DNA for the CDR3 is TGTGCCAGCAGTTTACCAGGGAACACTGAAGCTTTCTTT.